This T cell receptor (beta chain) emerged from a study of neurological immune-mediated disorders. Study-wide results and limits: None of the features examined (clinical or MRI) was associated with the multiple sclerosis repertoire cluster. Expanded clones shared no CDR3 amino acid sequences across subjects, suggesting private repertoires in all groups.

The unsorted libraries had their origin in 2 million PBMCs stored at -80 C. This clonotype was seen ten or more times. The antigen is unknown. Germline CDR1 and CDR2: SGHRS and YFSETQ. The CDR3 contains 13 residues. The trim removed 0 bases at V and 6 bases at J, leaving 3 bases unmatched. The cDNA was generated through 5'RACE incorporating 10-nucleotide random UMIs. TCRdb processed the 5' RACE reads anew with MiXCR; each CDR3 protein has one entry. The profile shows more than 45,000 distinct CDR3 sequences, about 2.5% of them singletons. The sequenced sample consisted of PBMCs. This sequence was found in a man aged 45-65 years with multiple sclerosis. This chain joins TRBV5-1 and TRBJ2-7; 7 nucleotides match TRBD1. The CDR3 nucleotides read TGCGCCAGCAGCTTGGAGACAGGGTTCGAGCAGTACTTC. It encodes CASSLETGFEQYF.